The clone carrying this T cell receptor beta chain came up a few times. Combining a sample-barcoded 5' primer with a J-beta primer mix, a second PCR ran for roughly 6 to 12 cycles. TCRdb reprocessed the 5' RACE reads via MiXCR and lists one record per CDR3 protein. The table has about 1,400,000 distinct CDR3 sequences, roughly 64% seen once. The source of the sample is a study of blood T cells in healthy people across ages. This CDR3 comprises 13 residues. CDR1 and CDR2 from the germline V gene are DFQATT and SNEGSKA (reference sequence). Trimming shortened V by 3 bases and J by 4 bases, and 13 bases separated the two germline ends. The amount of total RNA extracted per sample was at least 5 micrograms.

The TCR comes from a young man in good health. The sequencing input was blood. The genes are TRBV20-1 and TRBJ2-7; D is undetermined. The CDR3 sequence: CSARGHTTYEQYF. DNA of the CDR3: TGCAGTGCTAGGGGCCATACCACTTACGAGCAGTACTTC.